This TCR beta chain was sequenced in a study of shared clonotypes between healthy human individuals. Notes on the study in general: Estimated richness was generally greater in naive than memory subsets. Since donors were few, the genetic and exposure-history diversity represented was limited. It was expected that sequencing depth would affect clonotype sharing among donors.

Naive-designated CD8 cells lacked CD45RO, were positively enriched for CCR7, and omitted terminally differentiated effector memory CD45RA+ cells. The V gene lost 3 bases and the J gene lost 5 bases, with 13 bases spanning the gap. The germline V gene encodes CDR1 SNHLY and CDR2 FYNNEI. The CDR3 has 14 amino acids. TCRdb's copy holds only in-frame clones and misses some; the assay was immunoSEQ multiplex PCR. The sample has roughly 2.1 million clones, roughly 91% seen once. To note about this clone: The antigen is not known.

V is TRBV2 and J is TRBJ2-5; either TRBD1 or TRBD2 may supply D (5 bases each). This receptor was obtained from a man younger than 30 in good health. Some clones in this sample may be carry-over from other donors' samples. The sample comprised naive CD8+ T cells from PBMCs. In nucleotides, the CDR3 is TGTGCCAGCAGTGATGAGGGGTGGTTGGAGACCCAGTACTTC. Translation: CASSDEGWLETQYF.